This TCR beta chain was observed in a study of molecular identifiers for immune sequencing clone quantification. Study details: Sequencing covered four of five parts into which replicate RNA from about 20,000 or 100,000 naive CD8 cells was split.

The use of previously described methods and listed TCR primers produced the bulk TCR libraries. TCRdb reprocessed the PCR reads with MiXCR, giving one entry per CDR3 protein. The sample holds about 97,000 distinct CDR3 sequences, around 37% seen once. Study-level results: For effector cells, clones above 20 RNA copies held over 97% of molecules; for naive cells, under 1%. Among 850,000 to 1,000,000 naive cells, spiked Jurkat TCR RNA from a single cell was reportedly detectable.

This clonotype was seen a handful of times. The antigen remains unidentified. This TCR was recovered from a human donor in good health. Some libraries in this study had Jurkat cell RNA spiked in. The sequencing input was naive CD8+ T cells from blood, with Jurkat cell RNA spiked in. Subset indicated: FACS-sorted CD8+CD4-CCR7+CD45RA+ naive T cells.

The DNA of the CDR3 is TGTGCCACGACAGTTAACAATGAGCAGTTCTTC. It is translated as CATTVNNEQFF. The chain joins TRBV2 to TRBJ2-1; perhaps TRBD1 as D (5 bases). CDR1 and CDR2 (germline): SNHLY, FYNNEI. This CDR3 spans 11 amino acids. Trimming stripped 10 bases from V and 5 bases from J, with 9 bases between.